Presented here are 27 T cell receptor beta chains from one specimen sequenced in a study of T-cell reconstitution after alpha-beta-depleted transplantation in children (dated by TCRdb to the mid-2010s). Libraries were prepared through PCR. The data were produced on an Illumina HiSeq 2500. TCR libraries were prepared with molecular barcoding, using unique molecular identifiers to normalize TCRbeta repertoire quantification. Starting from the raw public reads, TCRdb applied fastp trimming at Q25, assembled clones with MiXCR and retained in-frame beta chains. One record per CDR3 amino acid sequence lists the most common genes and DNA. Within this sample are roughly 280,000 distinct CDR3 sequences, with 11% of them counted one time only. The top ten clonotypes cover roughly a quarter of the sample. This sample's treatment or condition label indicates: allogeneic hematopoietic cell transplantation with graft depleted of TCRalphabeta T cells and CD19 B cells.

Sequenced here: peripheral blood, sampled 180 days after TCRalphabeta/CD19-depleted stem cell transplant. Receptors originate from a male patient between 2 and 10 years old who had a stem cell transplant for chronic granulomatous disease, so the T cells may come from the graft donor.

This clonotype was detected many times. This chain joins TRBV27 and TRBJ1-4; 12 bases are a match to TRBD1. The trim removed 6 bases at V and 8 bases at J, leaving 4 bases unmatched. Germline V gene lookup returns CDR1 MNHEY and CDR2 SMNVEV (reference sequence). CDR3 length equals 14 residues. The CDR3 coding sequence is TGTGCCAGCAGCACCGGGACAGGGGGCGAAAAACTGTTTTTT. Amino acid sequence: CASSTGTGGEKLFF.

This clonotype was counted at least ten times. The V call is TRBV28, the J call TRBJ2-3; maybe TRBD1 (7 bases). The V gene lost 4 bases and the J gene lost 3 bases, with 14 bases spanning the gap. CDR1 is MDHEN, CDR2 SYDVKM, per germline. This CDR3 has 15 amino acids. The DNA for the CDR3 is TGTGCCAGCAGTTCTGTACCAGGGGGGACAGATACGCAGTATTTT. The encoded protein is CASSSVPGGTDTQYF.

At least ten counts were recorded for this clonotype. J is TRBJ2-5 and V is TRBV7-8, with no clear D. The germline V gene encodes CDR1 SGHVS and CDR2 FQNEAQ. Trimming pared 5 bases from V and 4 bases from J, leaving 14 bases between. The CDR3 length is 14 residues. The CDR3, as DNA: TGTGCCAGCAGCCAAAACACGGACGTAGAGACCCAGTACTTC. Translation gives CASSQNTDVETQYF. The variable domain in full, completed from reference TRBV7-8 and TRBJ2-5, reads GAGVSQSPRYKVAKRGQDVALRCDPISGHVSLFWYQQALGQGPEFLTYFQNEAQLDKSGLPSDRFFAERPEGSVSTLKIQRTQQEDSAVYLCASSQNTDVETQYFGPGTRLLVL.

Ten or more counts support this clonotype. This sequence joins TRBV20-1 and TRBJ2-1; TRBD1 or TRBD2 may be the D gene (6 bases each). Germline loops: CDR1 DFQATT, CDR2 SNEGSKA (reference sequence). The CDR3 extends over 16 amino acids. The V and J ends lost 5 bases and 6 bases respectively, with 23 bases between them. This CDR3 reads CSAARSFGGSPNEQFF. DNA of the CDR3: TGCAGTGCTGCACGTTCTTTCGGGGGCTCCCCCAATGAGCAGTTCTTC.

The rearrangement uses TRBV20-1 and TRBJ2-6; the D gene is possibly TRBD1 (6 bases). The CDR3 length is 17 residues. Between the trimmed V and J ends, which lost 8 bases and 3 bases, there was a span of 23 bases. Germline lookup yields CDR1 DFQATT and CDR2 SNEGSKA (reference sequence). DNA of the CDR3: TGCAGTTCCTCCAGCCAGGGGCCGGTCTTTGGGGCCAACGTCCTGACTTTC. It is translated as CSSSSQGPVFGANVLTF.

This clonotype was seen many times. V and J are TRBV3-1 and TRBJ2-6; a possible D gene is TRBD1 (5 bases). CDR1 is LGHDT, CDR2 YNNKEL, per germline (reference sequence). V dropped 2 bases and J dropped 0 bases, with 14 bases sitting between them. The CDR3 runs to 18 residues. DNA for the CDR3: TGTGCCAGCAGCCAATCGGCAGGGCTTCACTCTGGGGCCAACGTCCTGACTTTC. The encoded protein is CASSQSAGLHSGANVLTF.

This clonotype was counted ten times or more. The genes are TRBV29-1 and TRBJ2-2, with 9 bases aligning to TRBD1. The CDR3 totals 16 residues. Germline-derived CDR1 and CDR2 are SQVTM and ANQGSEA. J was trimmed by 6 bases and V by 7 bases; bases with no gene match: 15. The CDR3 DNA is TGCAGCGCAGAGAAAAGAACAGGGGGCAGGGCCGGGGAGCTGTTTTTT. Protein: CSAEKRTGGRAGELFF.

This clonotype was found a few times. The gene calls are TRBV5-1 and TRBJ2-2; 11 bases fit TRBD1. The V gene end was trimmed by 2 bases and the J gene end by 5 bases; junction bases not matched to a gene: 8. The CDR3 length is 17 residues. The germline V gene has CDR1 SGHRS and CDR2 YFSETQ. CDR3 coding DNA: TGCGCCAGCAGCTTTGCTCCGGGACAGGGGGTGACCGGGGAGCTGTTTTTT. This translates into CASSFAPGQGVTGELFF.

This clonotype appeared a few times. Here the CDR3 reads CASRNTGGADTQYF. The CDR3 region has the DNA TGTGCCAGCAGGAATACAGGGGGCGCAGATACGCAGTATTTT. The V call is TRBV2, the J call TRBJ2-3, with 9 bases fitting TRBD1. This CDR3 has 14 amino acids. CDR1 and CDR2 (germline): SNHLY, FYNNEI. Losses at the gene ends were 6 bases for V and 4 bases for J; bases not matched to a gene: 5.

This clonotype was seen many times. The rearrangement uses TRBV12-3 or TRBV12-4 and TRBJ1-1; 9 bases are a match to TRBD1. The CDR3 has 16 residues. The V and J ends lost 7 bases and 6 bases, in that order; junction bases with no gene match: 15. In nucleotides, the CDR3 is TGTGCCAGCAACCTAGGTTTGGGACAGGGAAGCGCTGAAGCTTTCTTT. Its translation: CASNLGLGQGSAEAFF.

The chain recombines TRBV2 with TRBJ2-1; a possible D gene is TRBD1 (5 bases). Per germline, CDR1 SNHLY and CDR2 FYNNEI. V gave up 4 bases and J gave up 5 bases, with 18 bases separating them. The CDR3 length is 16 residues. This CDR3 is CASSVFTGDRDNEQFF. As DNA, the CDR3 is TGTGCCAGCAGTGTGTTTACCGGAGACAGAGACAATGAGCAGTTCTTC.

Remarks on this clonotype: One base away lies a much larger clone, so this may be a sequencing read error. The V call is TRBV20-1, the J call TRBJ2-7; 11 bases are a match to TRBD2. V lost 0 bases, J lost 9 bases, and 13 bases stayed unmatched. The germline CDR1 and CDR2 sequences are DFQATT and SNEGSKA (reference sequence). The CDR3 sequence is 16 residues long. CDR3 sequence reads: CSARDLQTSGVNGQYF. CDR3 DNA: TGCAGTGCTAGAGATCTGCAGACTAGCGGGGTTAACGGGCAGTACTTC.

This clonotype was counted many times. The CDR3 loop is CASSLGAANEKLFF. CDR3 in DNA: TGCGCCAGCAGCTTGGGTGCGGCTAATGAAAAACTGTTTTTT. This rearrangement joins TRBV5-1 to TRBJ1-4; the D is unclear. The CDR3 covers 14 residues. Trimming removed 0 bases from V and 3 bases from J, with 6 bases in between. CDR1 is SGHRS and CDR2 is YFSETQ in the germline V gene.

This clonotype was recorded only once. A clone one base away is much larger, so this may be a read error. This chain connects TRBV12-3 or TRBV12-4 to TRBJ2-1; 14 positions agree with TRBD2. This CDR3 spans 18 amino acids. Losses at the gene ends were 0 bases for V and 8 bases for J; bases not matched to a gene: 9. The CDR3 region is CASSLATSGGASSDEQFF. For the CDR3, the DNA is TGTGCCAGCAGTTTAGCGACTAGCGGGGGGGCTAGCTCGGATGAGCAGTTCTTC.

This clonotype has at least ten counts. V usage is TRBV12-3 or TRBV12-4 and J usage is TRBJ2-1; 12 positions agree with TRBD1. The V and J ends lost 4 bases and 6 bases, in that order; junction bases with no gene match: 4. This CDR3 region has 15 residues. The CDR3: CASSSPGQGANEQFF. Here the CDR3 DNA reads TGTGCCAGCAGTTCCCCGGGACAGGGGGCCAATGAGCAGTTCTTC.

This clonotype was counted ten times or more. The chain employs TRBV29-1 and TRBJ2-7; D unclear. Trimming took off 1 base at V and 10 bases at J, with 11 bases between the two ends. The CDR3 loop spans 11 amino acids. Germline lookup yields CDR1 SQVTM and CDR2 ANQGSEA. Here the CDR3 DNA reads TGCAGCGTTGAAGCACCGGGCGTCCAGTACTTC. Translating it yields CSVEAPGVQYF.

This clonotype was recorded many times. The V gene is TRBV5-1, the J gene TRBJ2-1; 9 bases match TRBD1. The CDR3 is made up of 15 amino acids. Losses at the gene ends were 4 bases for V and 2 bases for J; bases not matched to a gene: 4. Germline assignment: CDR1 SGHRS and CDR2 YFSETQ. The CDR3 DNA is TGCGCCAGCAGCCGTGGGGACAGGGCCTACAATGAGCAGTTCTTC. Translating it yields CASSRGDRAYNEQFF.

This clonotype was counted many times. Written as DNA, the CDR3 is TGTGCCATCAGTGACCCCGGGACAGGGCAGTACGAGCAGTACTTC. This encodes CAISDPGTGQYEQYF. The chain joins TRBV10-3 to TRBJ2-7; 9 nucleotides match TRBD1. CDR3 length: 15 residues. The germline V gene has CDR1 ENHRY and CDR2 SYGVKD. Trimming at V came to 3 bases and at J to 4 bases, leaving 7 bases not matched to a gene.

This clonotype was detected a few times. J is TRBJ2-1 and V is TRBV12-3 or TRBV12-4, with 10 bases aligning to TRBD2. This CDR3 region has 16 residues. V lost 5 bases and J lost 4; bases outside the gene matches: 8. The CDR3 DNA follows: TGTGCCAGCAGTAACCCGCTAGCGGGAGTTTACAATGAGCAGTTCTTC. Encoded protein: CASSNPLAGVYNEQFF.

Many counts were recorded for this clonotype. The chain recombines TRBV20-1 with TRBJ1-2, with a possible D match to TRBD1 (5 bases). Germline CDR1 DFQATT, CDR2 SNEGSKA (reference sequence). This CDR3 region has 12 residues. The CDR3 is CSDLKGLNGYTF. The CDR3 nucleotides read TGCAGCGATTTGAAGGGGTTGAATGGCTACACCTTC.

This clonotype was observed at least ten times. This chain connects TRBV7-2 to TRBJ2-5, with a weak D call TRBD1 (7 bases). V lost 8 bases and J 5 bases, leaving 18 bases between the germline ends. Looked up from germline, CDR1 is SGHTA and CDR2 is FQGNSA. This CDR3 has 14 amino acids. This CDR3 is CASRSPAGGETQYF. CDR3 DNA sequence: TGTGCCAGCCGTTCCCCGGCAGGGGGGGAGACCCAGTACTTC.

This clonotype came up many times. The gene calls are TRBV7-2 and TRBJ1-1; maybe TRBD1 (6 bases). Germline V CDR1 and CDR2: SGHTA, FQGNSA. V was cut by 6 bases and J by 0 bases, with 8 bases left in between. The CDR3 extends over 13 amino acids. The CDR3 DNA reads TGTGCCAGCAGTAGGGACATGAACACTGAAGCTTTCTTT. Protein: CASSRDMNTEAFF. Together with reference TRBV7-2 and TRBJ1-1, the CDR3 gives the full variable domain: GAGVSQSPSNKVTEKGKDVELRCDPISGHTALYWYRQSLGQGLEFLIYFQGNSAPDKSGLPSDRFSAERTGGSVSTLTIQRTQQEDSAVYLCASSRDMNTEAFFGQGTRLTVV.

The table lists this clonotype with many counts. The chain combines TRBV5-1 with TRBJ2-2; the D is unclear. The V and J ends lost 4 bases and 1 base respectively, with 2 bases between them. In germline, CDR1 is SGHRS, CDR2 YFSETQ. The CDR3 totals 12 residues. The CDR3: CASSENTGELFF. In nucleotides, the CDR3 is TGCGCCAGCAGCGAGAACACCGGGGAGCTGTTTTTT.

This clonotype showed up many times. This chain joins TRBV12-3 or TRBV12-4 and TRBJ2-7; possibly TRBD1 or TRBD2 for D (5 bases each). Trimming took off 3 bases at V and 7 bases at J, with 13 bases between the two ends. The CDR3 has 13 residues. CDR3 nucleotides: TGTGCCAGCAGTTTGGGGACCCCTGGGGAGCAGTACTTC. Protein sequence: CASSLGTPGEQYF.

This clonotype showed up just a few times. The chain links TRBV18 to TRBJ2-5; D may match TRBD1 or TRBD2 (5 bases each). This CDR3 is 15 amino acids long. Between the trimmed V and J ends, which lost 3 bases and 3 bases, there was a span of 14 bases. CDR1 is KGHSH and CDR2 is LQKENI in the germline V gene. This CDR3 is CASSPFGTAKETQYF. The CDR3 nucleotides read TGTGCCAGCTCACCCTTCGGGACGGCCAAAGAGACCCAGTACTTC.

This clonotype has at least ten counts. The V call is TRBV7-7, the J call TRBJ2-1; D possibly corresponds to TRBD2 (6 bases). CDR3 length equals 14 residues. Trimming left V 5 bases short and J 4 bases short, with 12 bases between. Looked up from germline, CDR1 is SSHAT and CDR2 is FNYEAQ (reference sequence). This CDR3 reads CASSPGLNYNEQFF. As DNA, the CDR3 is TGTGCCAGCAGCCCTGGACTAAATTACAATGAGCAGTTCTTC.

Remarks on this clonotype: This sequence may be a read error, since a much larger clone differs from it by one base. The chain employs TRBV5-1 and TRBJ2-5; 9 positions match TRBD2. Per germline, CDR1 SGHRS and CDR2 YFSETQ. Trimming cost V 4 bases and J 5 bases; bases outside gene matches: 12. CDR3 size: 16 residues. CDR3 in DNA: TGCGCCAGCAGCCCCCCGGGCGGGGGGGAGTGGGAGACCCAGTACTTC. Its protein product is CASSPPGGGEWETQYF.